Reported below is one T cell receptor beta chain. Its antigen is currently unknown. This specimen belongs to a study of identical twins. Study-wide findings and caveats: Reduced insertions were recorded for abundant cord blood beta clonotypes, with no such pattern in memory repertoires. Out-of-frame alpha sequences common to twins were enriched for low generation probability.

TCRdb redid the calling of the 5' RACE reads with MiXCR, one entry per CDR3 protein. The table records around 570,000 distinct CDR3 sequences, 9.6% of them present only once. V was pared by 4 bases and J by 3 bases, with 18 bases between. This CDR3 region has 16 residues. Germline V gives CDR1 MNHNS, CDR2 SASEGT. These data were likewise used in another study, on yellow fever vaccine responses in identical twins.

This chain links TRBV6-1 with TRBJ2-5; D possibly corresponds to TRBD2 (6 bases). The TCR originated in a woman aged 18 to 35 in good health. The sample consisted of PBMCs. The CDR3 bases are TGTGCCAGCAGTGTCTCTCCGGGACTCCTAAAAGAGACCCAGTACTTC. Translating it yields CASSVSPGLLKETQYF.